What follows are 24 T cell receptor beta chains derived from one specimen sequenced in a study of T cells in Graves' hyperthyroidism and ophthalmopathy. It was RNA transcripts that yielded the amplified TCR beta CDR3 regions. First-round RT-PCR with HTBI primers amplified the TCR CDR3 region. Each CDR3 protein gets one entry after TCRdb re-called the multiplex PCR reads with MiXCR. The table includes some 490,000 distinct CDR3 sequences, 20% to 25% detected once. Sequencing used blood. The receptors were gathered from a woman in her seventies with Graves' ophthalmopathy.

This clonotype was recorded many times. The rearrangement links TRBV2 to TRBJ1-1; the match to TRBD1 covers 10 bases. Germline CDR1 SNHLY, CDR2 FYNNEI. The V gene end was trimmed by 6 bases and the J gene end by 4 bases; junction bases not matched to a gene: 11. This CDR3 comprises 16 residues. DNA of the CDR3: TGTGCCAGCAGGGGAAATCGACAGGGGGCGGGCACTGAAGCTTTCTTT. Encoded protein: CASRGNRQGAGTEAFF. Based on the CDR3 plus reference TRBV2 and TRBJ1-1, the full variable domain is EPEVTQTPSHQVTQMGQEVILRCVPISNHLYFYWYRQILGQKVEFLVSFYNNEISEKSEIFDDQFSVERPDGSNFTLKIRSTKLEDSAMYFCASRGNRQGAGTEAFFGQGTRLTVV.

This clonotype was observed a handful of times. V and J are TRBV3-1 and TRBJ2-1, with a weak D call TRBD2 (6 bases). Germline-derived CDR1 and CDR2 are LGHDT and YNNKEL (reference sequence). The CDR3 contains 16 residues. V gave up 3 bases and J gave up 3 bases, with 15 bases separating them. The CDR3 coding sequence is TGTGCCAGCAGCCACGACGAGGCGGGACTCTACAATGAGCAGTTCTTC. Protein product: CASSHDEAGLYNEQFF.

The chain uses TRBV28 and TRBJ1-2; no clear D gene. CDR3 length equals 13 residues. V was clipped by 8 bases and J by 4 bases, with 14 bases between them. The V gene's germline CDR1 is MDHEN and CDR2 SYDVKM. CDR3 protein: CASGLGSPYGYTF. The CDR3 DNA is TGTGCCAGCGGGCTTGGCAGTCCCTATGGCTACACCTTC.

This clonotype was recorded a few times. The V gene is TRBV29-1, the J gene TRBJ2-5, with 11 bases that match TRBD2. The CDR3 consists of 15 residues. CDR1 and CDR2 (germline): SQVTM, ANQGSEA. With V trimmed by 2 bases and J by 4 bases, 6 bases remained unmatched. The CDR3, as DNA: TGCAGCGTTGAATTACTAGCGGGAGCTGGAGAGACCCAGTACTTC. Its translation is CSVELLAGAGETQYF. The full variable domain, rest sourced from reference TRBV29-1 and TRBJ2-5, is SAVISQKPSRDICQRGTSLTIQCQVDSQVTMMFWYRQQPGQSLTLIATANQGSEATYESGFVIDKFPISRPNLTFSTLTVSNMSPEDSSIYLCSVELLAGAGETQYFGPGTRLLVL.

This clonotype was seen a single time. V gene TRBV30 combines with J gene TRBJ2-2; no reliable D call. The CDR3 contains 12 residues. Trimming pared 4 bases from V and 1 base from J, leaving 4 bases between. Germline CDR1 GTSNPN, CDR2 SVGIG (reference sequence). The CDR3 is CAWTVNTGELFF. The CDR3 DNA is TGTGCCTGGACAGTGAACACCGGGGAGCTGTTTTTT.

J is TRBJ2-7 and V is TRBV29-1, with 9 bases matching TRBD1. In germline, CDR1 is SQVTM, CDR2 ANQGSEA. The CDR3 spans 12 residues. V lost 6 bases and J lost 4; bases outside the gene matches: 4. DNA of the CDR3: TGCAGCGTCGGGACAGGGAGGTACGAGCAGTACTTC. It specifies CSVGTGRYEQYF.

This chain uses TRBV9 with TRBJ2-5, with no clear D. Per the germline V gene, CDR1 is SGDLS and CDR2 is YYNGEE. The CDR3 spans 15 residues. Trimming left V 0 bases short and J 1 base short, with 10 bases between. The CDR3 DNA reads TGTGCCAGCAGCGTAGCTCCGGGTCTCCAAGAGACCCAGTACTTC. It is translated as CASSVAPGLQETQYF.

There are a few counts of this clonotype. The rearrangement uses TRBV7-2 and TRBJ2-7, with D perhaps TRBD1 or TRBD2 (7 bases each). The ends were cut back, 4 bases at V and 2 bases at J, with 15 bases in the middle. The germline V gene encodes CDR1 SGHTA and CDR2 FQGNSA. CDR3 size: 15 residues. CDR3 residues: CASSSQGGVPYEQYF. The CDR3 DNA is TGTGCCAGCAGCTCCCAGGGGGGGGTACCCTACGAGCAGTACTTC.

The chain combines TRBV7-2 with TRBJ1-2; possibly TRBD1 for D (6 bases). The V gene lost 3 bases and the J gene lost 12 bases, with 17 bases spanning the gap. The CDR3 loop spans 13 amino acids. Germline CDR1 is SGHTA and CDR2 is FQGNSA. Written as DNA, the CDR3 is TGTGCCAGCAGCTTGGGGAGGGACACTTTCAACACCTTC. It translates to CASSLGRDTFNTF. Looking up the rest from reference TRBV7-2 and TRBJ1-2 gives the full variable domain: GAGVSQSPSNKVTEKGKDVELRCDPISGHTALYWYRQSLGQGLEFLIYFQGNSAPDKSGLPSDRFSAERTGGSVSTLTIQRTQQEDSAVYLCASSLGRDTFNTFGSGTRLTVV.

In DNA form, the CDR3 reads TGCGCCAGCAGCTTGTCCGTAGTAGCGGGAGGGGAGGAGGAGTACTTC. Translating it yields CASSLSVVAGGEEEYF. The chain combines TRBV5-1 with TRBJ2-7; 11 bases line up with TRBD2. Germline V lookup: CDR1 SGHRS, CDR2 YFSETQ. V was clipped by 1 base and J by 11 bases; unmatched bases: 14. CDR3 length: 16 amino acids.

The V and J genes are TRBV19 and TRBJ2-7; perhaps TRBD2 as D (5 bases). Looked up from germline, CDR1 is LNHDA and CDR2 is SQIVND (reference sequence). V gave up 2 bases and J gave up 6 bases, with 11 bases separating them. The CDR3 totals 13 residues. The CDR3 sequence: CASSIMGASEQYF. The CDR3 DNA is TGTGCCAGTAGTATAATGGGAGCTTCCGAGCAGTACTTC.

The J gene is TRBJ2-1, the V gene TRBV18, with D possibly being TRBD1 or TRBD2 (5 bases each). Germline V gives CDR1 KGHSH, CDR2 LQKENI. The V gene lost 3 bases and the J gene lost 9 bases, with 21 bases spanning the gap. The CDR3 loop spans 16 amino acids. The CDR3 spells CASSPVQGPDQAEQFF. CDR3 sequence (DNA): TGTGCCAGCTCACCTGTCCAGGGACCCGACCAGGCTGAGCAGTTCTTC.

V gene TRBV25-1 combines with J gene TRBJ1-5, with no clear D. The CDR3 spans 15 residues. Trimming pared 7 bases from V and 2 bases from J, leaving 15 bases between. CDR1 is MGHDK and CDR2 is SYGVNS in the germline V gene. For the CDR3, the DNA is TGTGCCAGCACTCGAAACCCGCGAGGCAATCAGCCCCAGCATTTT. Protein sequence: CASTRNPRGNQPQHF.

This clonotype came up many times. V and J are TRBV10-3 and TRBJ1-1; possibly TRBD1 for D (6 bases). Per the germline V gene, CDR1 is ENHRY and CDR2 is SYGVKD. The V end was cut by 10 bases, the J end by 0 bases, with 15 bases between. The CDR3 extends over 14 amino acids. CDR3 nucleotides: TGTGCCACGACAGGCCAACTGATGAACACTGAAGCTTTCTTT. Amino acid sequence: CATTGQLMNTEAFF.

In its sample, this clonotype was seen many times. In nucleotides, the CDR3 is TGTGCCAGCAGTCCCCCAAAGGGTTGGGCCAAAAACATTCAGTACTTC. This gives the protein CASSPPKGWAKNIQYF. The J gene is TRBJ2-4, the V gene TRBV28; D unresolved. The CDR3 sequence is 16 residues long. CDR1 and CDR2 (germline): MDHEN, SYDVKM. Trimming removed 5 bases at V and 1 base at J, with 15 bases between.

This clonotype came up many times. The V call is TRBV18, the J call TRBJ2-7; no reliable D call. Trimming took off 3 bases at V and 7 bases at J, with 16 bases between the two ends. The CDR3 extends over 14 amino acids. Per the germline V gene, CDR1 is KGHSH and CDR2 is LQKENI. The CDR3 coding sequence is TGTGCCAGCTCACCGTTAGGTCCCGGTTGGGAGCAGTACTTC. Residues: CASSPLGPGWEQYF.

This chain connects TRBV29-1 to TRBJ2-1, with TRBD2 matching over 10 bases. Germline CDR1 is SQVTM and CDR2 is ANQGSEA. The CDR3 has 15 amino acids. With V trimmed by 1 base and J by 7 bases, 7 bases remained unmatched. In DNA, the CDR3 is TGCAGCGTTGAAGGGGTAGCGGGAGGACCTAATGAGCAGTTCTTC. It specifies CSVEGVAGGPNEQFF.

Regarding this clonotype: Its ends do not fully match the called genes, so a read error is possible. The rearrangement links TRBV20-1 to TRBJ1-1; no clear D. Germline V gene data show CDR1 as DFQATT and CDR2 as SNEGSKA (reference sequence). CDR3 length equals 13 residues. Written as DNA, the CDR3 is TGCAGTGCTAGTAGCGGCCCCGTAACTGGAGCTTTCTTT. This translates into CSASSGPVTGAFF.

This clonotype was found a few times. The rearrangement uses TRBV10-2 and TRBJ2-7; D is possibly TRBD2 (5 bases). CDR1 is WSHSY, CDR2 SAAADI, per germline. The CDR3 is 14 residues long. V shed 4 bases and J shed 3 bases, with 13 bases lying between them. The CDR3 region has the DNA TGCGCCAGCAGTGGTATTAGGAGGAACTACGAGCAGTACTTC. This encodes CASSGIRRNYEQYF.

The sample holds a few counts of this clonotype. V and J are TRBV5-6 and TRBJ1-2, with unresolved D. Germline CDR1 is SGHDT and CDR2 is YYEEEE. This CDR3 comprises 14 residues. The V and J ends lost 1 base and 1 base respectively, with 8 bases between them. Written as DNA, the CDR3 is TGTGCCAGCAGCTTGAACTCCTTTAACTATGGCTACACCTTC. It translates to CASSLNSFNYGYTF.

This clonotype appeared many times. This chain connects TRBV12-3 or TRBV12-4 to TRBJ2-7; 7 bases are a match to TRBD1. Losses at the gene ends were 6 bases for V and 3 bases for J; bases not matched to a gene: 5. There are 13 residues in the CDR3. CDR3 amino acids: CASRETGRYEQYF. CDR3 nucleotide sequence: TGTGCCAGCAGAGAGACAGGGCGCTACGAGCAGTACTTC.

There are many counts of this clonotype. The chain has TRBV20-1 and TRBJ2-1; TRBD2 matches 7 bases. V was pared by 5 bases and J by 3 bases, with 7 bases of the junction left unmatched. CDR1 is DFQATT and CDR2 is SNEGSKA in the germline V gene (reference sequence). CDR3 length: 14 residues. CDR3 sequence (DNA): TGCAGTGCTTCTAGCGGCTCGGGCTACAATGAGCAGTTCTTC. Protein product: CSASSGSGYNEQFF.

This chain joins TRBV5-1 and TRBJ2-3; 9 bases are a match to TRBD2. From germline, CDR1 is SGHRS and CDR2 YFSETQ. This CDR3 spans 18 amino acids. With 2 bases clipped from V and 6 bases from J, the junction kept 16 bases outside the gene matches. CDR3 nucleotide sequence: TGCGCCAGCAGCTTAACTATCGGTGGCGGGACTAGCATGGATACGCAGTATTTT. Translating it yields CASSLTIGGGTSMDTQYF. Looking up the rest from reference TRBV5-1 and TRBJ2-3 gives the full variable domain: KAGVTQTPRYLIKTRGQQVTLSCSPISGHRSVSWYQQTPGQGLQFLFEYFSETQRNKGNFPGRFSGRQFSNSRSEMNVSTLELGDSALYLCASSLTIGGGTSMDTQYFGPGTRLTVL.

The chain recombines TRBV16 with TRBJ2-1; 10 positions match TRBD2. CDR1 is KGHSY, CDR2 FQNENV, per germline. This CDR3 has 15 residues. The V segment lost 0 bases and the J segment 9 bases; nucleotides outside the gene matches: 5. The CDR3 here is CASSQSRLAGVEQFF. The CDR3 coding sequence is TGTGCCAGCAGCCAATCACGGCTAGCGGGAGTTGAGCAGTTCTTC.